These 11 T cell receptor beta chains were sequenced from one sample in a study of graft-versus-host responses after intestinal transplantation. No antigen is known for these receptors. The table came from immunoSEQ multiplex PCR; TCRdb's copy has only in-frame clones and leaves some out. The repertoire consists of just over 85,000 clones, with 92% occurring once and the leading ten covering roughly 0.44%. The material was unstimulated CD8+ T cells sorted from spleen or lymph node cells, obtained before transplant. The receptor set was obtained from a human donor who was the organ donor for an intestinal transplant.

This clone was recorded only once. The chain combines TRBV27 with TRBJ2-1; 7 bases align to TRBD2. CDR3 size: 16 residues. V shed 5 bases and J 7 bases; nucleotides not matched to a gene: 14. Germline V CDR1 and CDR2: MNHEY, SMNVEV (reference sequence). Here the CDR3 DNA reads TGTGCCAGCAGTCCCACACCAGCGGGAATACCGAATGAGCAGTTCTTC. It yields the protein CASSPTPAGIPNEQFF.

This sequence joins TRBV11-3 and TRBJ2-1; 10 nucleotides match TRBD1. J lost 9 bases, V lost 2 bases, and 13 bases had no gene match. Germline CDR1 SGHNT, CDR2 YENEEA. CDR3 size: 17 residues. Written as DNA, the CDR3 is TGTGCCAGCAGCTTACCCAAACGGGACAGGGGTTCAGGTGAGCAGTTCTTC. Translating gives CASSLPKRDRGSGEQFF. The full variable domain, completed using reference TRBV11-3 and TRBJ2-1, is EAGVVQSPRYKIIEKKQPVAFWCNPISGHNTLYWYLQNLGQGPELLIRYENEEAVDDSQLPKDRFSAERLKGVDSTLKIQPAELGDSAVYLCASSLPKRDRGSGEQFFGPGTRLTVL.

The chain combines TRBV9 with TRBJ1-2; 7 positions agree with TRBD1. With 3 bases clipped from V and 0 bases from J, the junction kept 2 bases outside the gene matches. The CDR3 consists of 14 residues. Per germline, CDR1 SGDLS and CDR2 YYNGEE. This chain's CDR3 is CASSAGQANYGYTF. The CDR3 DNA reads as TGTGCCAGCAGCGCAGGACAGGCTAACTATGGCTACACCTTC. Full variable domain (rest looked up from reference TRBV9 and TRBJ1-2): DSGVTQTPKHLITATGQRVTLRCSPRSGDLSVYWYQQSLDQGLQFLIQYYNGEERAKGNILERFSAQQFPDLHSELNLSSLELGDSALYFCASSAGQANYGYTFGSGTRLTVV.

This sequence joins TRBV27 and TRBJ2-2; 7 bases align to TRBD2. The germline V gene has CDR1 MNHEY and CDR2 SMNVEV (reference sequence). The CDR3 is 12 amino acids. Trimming took 9 bases from V and 4 from J; bases not matched to a gene: 2. CDR3 nucleotide sequence: TGTGCCAGTCGGACTAGCACCGGGGAGCTGTTTTTT. Protein sequence: CASRTSTGELFF.

V is TRBV11-2 and J is TRBJ1-5; 7 nucleotides align to TRBD1. In germline, CDR1 is SGHAT, CDR2 FQNNGV. The CDR3 is 18 residues long. V trimming: 1 base; J trimming: 0 bases; junction bases outside the gene matches: 9. Here the CDR3 DNA reads TGTGCCAGCAGCTTAGCTGCGACAGGGCGATATAGCAATCAGCCCCAGCATTTT. It encodes CASSLAATGRYSNQPQHF.

The rearrangement links TRBV4-3 to TRBJ2-3; 7 nucleotides match TRBD2. Germline V gene lookup returns CDR1 LGHNA and CDR2 YSLEER. The CDR3 length is 18 residues. V shed 0 bases and J 4 bases; nucleotides not matched to a gene: 13. CDR3 region: CASSQELGGAALADTQYF. The CDR3 DNA sequence: TGCGCCAGCAGCCAAGAGTTGGGAGGGGCAGCGTTGGCAGATACGCAGTATTTT.

This sequence joins TRBV7-8 and TRBJ1-4; D not certain. The CDR3 length is 14 residues. Germline CDR1 is SGHVS and CDR2 is FQNEAQ. The V end lost 6 bases, the J end lost 5 bases, and 13 bases lay between the germline ends. The CDR3 region is CASSSSPGNEKLFF. The CDR3 DNA follows: TGTGCCAGCAGTTCCAGTCCGGGGAATGAAAAACTGTTTTTT.

The chain is built from TRBV6-1 and TRBJ1-5; no reliable D call. In germline, CDR1 is MNHNS, CDR2 SASEGT. V lost 6 bases and J lost 1, with 16 bases in between. This CDR3 comprises 16 residues. Here the CDR3 reads CASSELGSLSNQPQHF. As DNA, the CDR3 is TGTGCCAGCAGCGAACTAGGCTCATTAAGCAATCAGCCCCAGCATTTT.

This rearrangement joins TRBV5-6 to TRBJ2-2; TRBD1 is a possible D gene (6 bases). The CDR3 extends over 13 amino acids. Germline-derived CDR1 and CDR2 are SGHDT and YYEEEE. V lost 4 bases and J lost 5, with 9 bases in between. CDR3 region: CASSPRGTGELFF. Here the CDR3 DNA reads TGTGCCAGCAGCCCGAGGGGGACCGGGGAGCTGTTTTTT.

This rearrangement joins TRBV5-4 to TRBJ2-3, with a possible D match to TRBD1 (7 bases). V lost 7 bases and J lost 2, with 20 bases in between. This CDR3 region has 16 residues. Germline V gene lookup returns CDR1 SGHNT and CDR2 YYREEE (reference sequence). The CDR3 DNA sequence: TGTGCCAGCCCAGGGGGGCCAGGGGATGCCACAGATACGCAGTATTTT. Amino acids: CASPGGPGDATDTQYF. The variable domain in full, with the rest retrieved from reference TRBV5-4 and TRBJ2-3, is ETGVTQSPTHLIKTRGQQVTLRCSSQSGHNTVSWYQQALGQGPQFIFQYYREEENGRGNFPPRFSGLQFPNYSSELNVNALELDDSALYLCASPGGPGDATDTQYFGPGTRLTVL.

This sequence joins TRBV10-1 and TRBJ2-2; perhaps TRBD1 as D (5 bases). Trimming left V 2 bases short and J 0 bases short, with 19 bases between. The V gene's germline CDR1 is WNHNN and CDR2 SYGVQD (reference sequence). This CDR3 region has 19 residues. CDR3 nucleotide sequence: TGCGCCAGCAGTGAGCCCCTGGACATTACCGAACCGAACACCGGGGAGCTGTTTTTT. Its protein product is CASSEPLDITEPNTGELFF.